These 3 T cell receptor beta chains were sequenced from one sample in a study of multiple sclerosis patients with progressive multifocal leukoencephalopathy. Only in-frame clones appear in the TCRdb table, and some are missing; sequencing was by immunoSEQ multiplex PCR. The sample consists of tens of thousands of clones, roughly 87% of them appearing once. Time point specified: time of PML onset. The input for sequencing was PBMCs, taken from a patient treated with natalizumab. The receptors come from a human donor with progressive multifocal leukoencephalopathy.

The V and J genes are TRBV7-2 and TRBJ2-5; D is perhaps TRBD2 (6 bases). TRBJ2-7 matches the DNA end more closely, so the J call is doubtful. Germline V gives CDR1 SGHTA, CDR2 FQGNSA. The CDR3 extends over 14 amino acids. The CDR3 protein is CASSLGLPRYEQYF. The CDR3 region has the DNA TGTGCCAGCAGCTTGGGACTCCCACGCTACGAGCAGTACTTC.

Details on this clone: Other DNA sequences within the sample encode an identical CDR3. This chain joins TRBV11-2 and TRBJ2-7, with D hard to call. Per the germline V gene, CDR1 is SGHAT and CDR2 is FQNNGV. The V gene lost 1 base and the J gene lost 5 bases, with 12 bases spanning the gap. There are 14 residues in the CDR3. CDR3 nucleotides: TGTGCCAGCAGCTTAGGTCCGGGTAGCCACGAGCAGTACTTC. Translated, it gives CASSLGPGSHEQYF.

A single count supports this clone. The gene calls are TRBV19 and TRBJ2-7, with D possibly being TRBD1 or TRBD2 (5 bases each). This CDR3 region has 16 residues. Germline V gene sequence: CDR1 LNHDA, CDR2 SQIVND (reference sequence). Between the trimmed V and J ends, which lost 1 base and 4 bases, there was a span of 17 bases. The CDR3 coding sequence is TGTGCCAGTAGTATAGGAGGGCGCTCCCAGGGATACGAGCAGTACTTC. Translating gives CASSIGGRSQGYEQYF.